The next 15 T cell receptor beta chains were all read from a single sample in a study of T cells after yellow fever vaccination. Each CDR3 protein is one row after TCRdb ran MiXCR on the 5' RACE reads. The sample carries a few hundred thousand distinct CDR3 sequences, 6.5% to 7.5% recorded once. The material sequenced was CD4+ T cells sorted from PBMCs, taken on the day of the yellow fever booster vaccination. These receptors were obtained from a man aged 25-40 years who received the YFV17D yellow fever vaccine.

This clonotype appeared many times. CDR3: CASSAGGPKTQYF. CDR3 bases: TGTGCCAGCAGTGCGGGAGGGCCAAAGACCCAGTACTTC. The chain joins TRBV12-3 or TRBV12-4 to TRBJ2-5; TRBD2 matches 9 bases. Trimming cost V 5 bases and J 6 bases; bases outside gene matches: 4. This CDR3 comprises 13 residues.

The genes are TRBV29-1 and TRBJ2-2; the D is unclear. The germline V gene has CDR1 SQVTM and CDR2 ANQGSEA. V was clipped by 1 base and J by 5 bases, with 11 bases between them. CDR3 length: 14 residues. CDR3 coding DNA: TGCAGCGTTGAAGTCTCGAAAGTAACCGGGGAGCTGTTTTTT. Translated: CSVEVSKVTGELFF.

The table lists this clonotype with many counts. This chain connects TRBV12-3 or TRBV12-4 to TRBJ1-5; 8 bases match TRBD1. J was trimmed by 6 bases and V by 6 bases; bases with no gene match: 13. CDR3 length equals 16 residues. CDR3 protein: CASSSQDRVFGQPQHF. Here the CDR3 DNA reads TGTGCCAGCAGCTCCCAGGACAGGGTGTTCGGTCAGCCCCAGCATTTT.

The genes are TRBV20-1 and TRBJ1-4; TRBD1 is a possible D gene (5 bases). The CDR3 covers 13 residues. CDR1 is DFQATT, CDR2 SNEGSKA, per germline (reference sequence). Trimming removed 5 bases from V and 4 bases from J, with 11 bases in between. The CDR3, as DNA: TGCAGTGCTGGGAGGGGAGATAATGAAAAACTGTTTTTT. This encodes CSAGRGDNEKLFF.

This clonotype occurred a few times. The genes are TRBV4-2 and TRBJ2-7; 8 bases are a match to TRBD1. Germline loops: CDR1 LGHNA, CDR2 YNFKEQ. V lost 4 bases, J lost 0 bases, and 5 bases stayed unmatched. The CDR3 spans 15 residues. CDR3 in DNA: TGTGCCAGCAGCCCGGGACAGGAGGACTCCTACGAGCAGTACTTC. Protein product: CASSPGQEDSYEQYF.

The J gene is TRBJ2-2, the V gene TRBV5-1, with TRBD2 matching 7 bases. Germline lookup yields CDR1 SGHRS and CDR2 YFSETQ. The CDR3 runs to 21 residues. After removal of 9 bases from V and 0 bases from J, the junction contained 26 bases not matched to a gene. In DNA, the CDR3 is TGCGCCACAGGCCCTTACAGCTCGGGGAAGCGGGAACTAGCGAACACCGGGGAGCTGTTTTTT. This encodes CATGPYSSGKRELANTGELFF.

Concerning this clonotype: A much larger clone is a single base away; this may be a read error. The gene calls are TRBV5-4 and TRBJ2-1, with 7 positions matching TRBD2. Looked up from germline, CDR1 is SGHNT and CDR2 is YYREEE (reference sequence). The V and J ends lost 4 bases and 4 bases, in that order; junction bases with no gene match: 14. CDR3 size: 17 residues. CDR3 in amino acids: CASSRIAGGSWYNEQFF. The CDR3 DNA follows: TGTGCCAGCAGCCGTATTGCCGGCGGGAGTTGGTACAATGAGCAGTTCTTC.

This clonotype was found many times. The chain has TRBV29-1 and TRBJ2-3; 10 bases fit TRBD2. The CDR3 loop spans 14 amino acids. V lost 4 bases, J lost 3 bases, and 4 bases stayed unmatched. Germline V CDR1 and CDR2: SQVTM, ANQGSEA. CDR3 sequence (DNA): TGCAGCGTTGCGTTACTAGCGGGGACAGATACGCAGTATTTT. Translating it yields CSVALLAGTDTQYF.

This clonotype was seen a handful of times. This chain uses TRBV6-2 or TRBV6-3 with TRBJ2-3; TRBD2 aligns across 7 bases. The CDR3 loop spans 16 amino acids. V shed 6 bases, J shed 0 bases, and the junction held 9 bases outside the gene matches. The germline V gene encodes CDR1 MNHEY and CDR2 SVGEGT. This chain's CDR3 is CASSGRDYSSTDTQYF. DNA of the CDR3: TGTGCCAGCAGCGGACGGGACTACTCTAGCACAGATACGCAGTATTTT.

This clonotype came up a few times. The V call is TRBV6-5, the J call TRBJ2-7, with unresolved D. V dropped 2 bases and J dropped 4 bases, with 9 bases sitting between them. The CDR3 length is 13 residues. Germline V gives CDR1 MNHEY, CDR2 SVGAGI. Here the CDR3 DNA reads TGTGCCAGCAGTTACCCAGGCGGATACGAGCAGTACTTC. This codes for CASSYPGGYEQYF.

This clonotype was detected ten times or more. The chain combines TRBV28 with TRBJ1-5; D may be TRBD1 (5 bases). In germline, CDR1 is MDHEN, CDR2 SYDVKM. The length of the CDR3 is 15 residues. V was shortened by 3 bases and J by 3 bases, with 12 bases between the two germline ends. The CDR3 DNA follows: TGTGCCAGCAGTTTTATTACACAGGTCAATCAGCCCCAGCATTTT. Encoded protein: CASSFITQVNQPQHF. Full variable domain (outside the CDR3, taken from reference TRBV28 and TRBJ1-5): DVKVTQSSRYLVKRTGEKVFLECVQDMDHENMFWYRQDPGLGLRLIYFSYDVKMKEKGDIPEGYSVSREKKERFSLILESASTNQTSMYLCASSFITQVNQPQHFGDGTRLSIL.

This clonotype was picked up many times. CDR3 sequence: CASSVQSGSRGYEQYF. In DNA, the CDR3 is TGCGCCAGCAGCGTCCAGAGCGGGAGCCGGGGCTACGAGCAGTACTTC. The J gene is TRBJ2-7, the V gene TRBV5-1; 8 nucleotides match TRBD2. The CDR3 is made up of 16 amino acids. V trimming: 4 bases; J trimming: 3 bases; junction bases outside the gene matches: 12. CDR1 and CDR2 (germline): SGHRS, YFSETQ.

This clonotype occurred a few times. The rearrangement links TRBV9 to TRBJ2-5; 10 bases map to TRBD2. V lost 0 bases to trimming and J lost 2 bases; unmatched junction nucleotides: 10. Germline assignment: CDR1 SGDLS and CDR2 YYNGEE. The CDR3 totals 18 residues. The CDR3 sequence is CASSVGASGSGGQETQYF. The CDR3 nucleotides read TGTGCCAGCAGCGTAGGGGCTAGCGGGAGCGGAGGGCAAGAGACCCAGTACTTC.

This clonotype was seen a handful of times. The J gene is TRBJ2-5, the V gene TRBV7-2; tentative D call: TRBD2 (6 bases). This CDR3 region has 17 residues. V was clipped by 4 bases and J by 1 base, with 19 bases between them. CDR1 is SGHTA, CDR2 FQGNSA, per germline. Here the CDR3 reads CASSSPGLASIQETQYF. The CDR3 DNA reads TGTGCCAGCAGCTCACCGGGACTGGCATCTATCCAAGAGACCCAGTACTTC. Combining the CDR3 with reference TRBV7-2 and TRBJ2-5 gives the whole variable domain GAGVSQSPSNKVTEKGKDVELRCDPISGHTALYWYRQSLGQGLEFLIYFQGNSAPDKSGLPSDRFSAERTGGSVSTLTIQRTQQEDSAVYLCASSSPGLASIQETQYFGPGTRLLVL.

CDR3 sequence (DNA): TGTGCCAGCAGCTTAGGTGGTGGGACACTCTCTTACACCGGGGAGCTGTTTTTT. Residues: CASSLGGGTLSYTGELFF. The chain links TRBV11-2 to TRBJ2-2; TRBD1 is a possible D gene (6 bases). This CDR3 comprises 18 residues. Trimming shortened V by 1 base and J by 3 bases, and 18 bases separated the two germline ends. From germline, CDR1 is SGHAT and CDR2 FQNNGV.